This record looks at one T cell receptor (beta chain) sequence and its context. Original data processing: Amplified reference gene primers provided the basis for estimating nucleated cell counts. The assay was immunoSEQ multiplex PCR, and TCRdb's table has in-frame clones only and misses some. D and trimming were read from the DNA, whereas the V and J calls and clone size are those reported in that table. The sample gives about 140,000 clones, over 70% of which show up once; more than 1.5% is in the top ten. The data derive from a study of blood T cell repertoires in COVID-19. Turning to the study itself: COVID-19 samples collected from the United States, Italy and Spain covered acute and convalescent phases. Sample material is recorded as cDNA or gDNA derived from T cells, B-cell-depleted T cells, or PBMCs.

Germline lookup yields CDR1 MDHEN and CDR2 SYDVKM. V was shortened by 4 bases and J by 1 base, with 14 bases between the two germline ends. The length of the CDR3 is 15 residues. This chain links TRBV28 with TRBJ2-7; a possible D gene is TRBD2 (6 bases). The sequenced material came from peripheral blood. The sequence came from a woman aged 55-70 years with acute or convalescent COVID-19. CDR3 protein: CASSSGGPISYEQYF. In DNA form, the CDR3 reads TGTGCCAGCAGTTCCGGGGGTCCCATTTCCTACGAGCAGTACTTC.